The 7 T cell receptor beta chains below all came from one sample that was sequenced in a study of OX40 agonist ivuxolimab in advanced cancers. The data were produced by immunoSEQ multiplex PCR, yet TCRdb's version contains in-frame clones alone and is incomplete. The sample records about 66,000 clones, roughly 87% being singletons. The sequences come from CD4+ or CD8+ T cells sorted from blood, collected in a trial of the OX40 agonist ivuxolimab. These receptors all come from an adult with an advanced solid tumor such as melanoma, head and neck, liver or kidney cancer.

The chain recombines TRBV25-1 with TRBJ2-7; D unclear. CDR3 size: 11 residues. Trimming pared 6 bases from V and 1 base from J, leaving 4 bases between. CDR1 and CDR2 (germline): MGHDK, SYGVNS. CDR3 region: CASRDSYEQYF. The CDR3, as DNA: TGTGCCAGCAGGGATTCCTACGAGCAGTACTTC.

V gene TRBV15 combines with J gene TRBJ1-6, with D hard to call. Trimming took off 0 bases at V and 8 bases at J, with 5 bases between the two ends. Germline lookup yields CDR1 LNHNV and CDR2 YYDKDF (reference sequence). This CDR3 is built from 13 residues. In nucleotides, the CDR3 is TGTGCCACCAGCAGAGAGGGTGATTCACCCCTCCACTTT. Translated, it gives CATSREGDSPLHF.

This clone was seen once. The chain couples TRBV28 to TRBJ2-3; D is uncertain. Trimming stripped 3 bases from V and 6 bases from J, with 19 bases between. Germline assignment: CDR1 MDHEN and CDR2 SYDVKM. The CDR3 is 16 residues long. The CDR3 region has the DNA TGTGCCAGCAGTTTTTCGGTAGGGATGGGTGCCGATACGCAGTATTTT. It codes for CASSFSVGMGADTQYF.

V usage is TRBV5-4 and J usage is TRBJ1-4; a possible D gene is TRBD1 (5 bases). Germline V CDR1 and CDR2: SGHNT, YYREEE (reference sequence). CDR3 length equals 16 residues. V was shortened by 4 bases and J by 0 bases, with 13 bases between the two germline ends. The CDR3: CASSPTGDATNEKLFF. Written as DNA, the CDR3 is TGTGCCAGCAGCCCCACGGGGGACGCAACTAATGAAAAACTGTTTTTT.

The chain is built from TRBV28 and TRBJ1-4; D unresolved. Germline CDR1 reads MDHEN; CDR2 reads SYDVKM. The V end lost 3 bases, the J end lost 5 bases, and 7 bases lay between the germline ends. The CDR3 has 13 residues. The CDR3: CASSFRQNEKLFF. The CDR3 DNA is TGTGCCAGCAGTTTCAGGCAGAATGAAAAACTGTTTTTT.

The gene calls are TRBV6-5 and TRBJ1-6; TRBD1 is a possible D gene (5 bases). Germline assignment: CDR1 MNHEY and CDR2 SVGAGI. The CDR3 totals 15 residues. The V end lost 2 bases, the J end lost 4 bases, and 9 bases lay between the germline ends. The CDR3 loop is CASSYRDPYNSPLHF. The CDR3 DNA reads TGTGCCAGCAGTTACCGGGACCCGTATAATTCACCCCTCCACTTT.

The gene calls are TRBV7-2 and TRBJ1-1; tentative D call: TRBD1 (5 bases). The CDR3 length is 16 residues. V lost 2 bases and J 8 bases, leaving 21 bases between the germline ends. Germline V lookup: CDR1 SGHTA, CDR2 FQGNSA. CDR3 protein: CASSLLGTAGMLEAFF. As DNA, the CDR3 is TGTGCCAGCAGCTTATTAGGGACCGCGGGAATGCTAGAAGCTTTCTTT.